Listed below are T cell receptor beta chains from one sample, sequenced in a study of vaccination and CD4 T cells after COVID-19. Antigens of these TCRs are unknown. TCRdb re-called the PCR reads with MiXCR, one entry per CDR3 protein. The sample contains 10,000 to 13,000 distinct CDR3 sequences, roughly half of which appear only once. What was sequenced was CD4+ T cells from blood, cultured in vitro. These receptors were taken from a human donor who had recovered from COVID-19. The CDR3 runs from the conserved cysteine through the conserved F or W. The D gene is left open where the match is weak. Only some rows state a clone size, as once, few, many or a class for expanded clones.

TRBJ1-1 15 . few TRBV30 TGTGCCTGGAGTGTATCAGGACGGAAGAACACTGAAGCTTTCTTT CAWSVSGRKNTEAFF
TRBJ1-5 12 . few TRBV18 TGTGCCAGCTCACAAGGGGGTCAGCCCCAGCATTTT CASSQGGQPQHF
TRBJ2-7 13 . . TRBV5-1 TGCGCCAGCAGCTTGTTTCTTAGTTGGGAGCAGTACTTC CASSLFLSWEQYF
TRBJ2-5 14 TRBD1 . TRBV20-1 TGCAGTGCTAGGACAGGGGATCAGAGGGAGACCCAGTACTTC CSARTGDQRETQYF
TRBJ2-7 13 TRBD1 . TRBV20-1 TGCAGTGCTGAAGGACAGGGGTCCTACGAGCAGTACTTC CSAEGQGSYEQYF
TRBJ2-2 14 . . TRBV5-1 TGCGCCAGCAGCTTGGACAGCAGAACCGGGGAGCTGTTTTTT CASSLDSRTGELFF
TRBJ2-2 16 TRBD1 . TRBV12-3/TRBV12-4 TGTGCCAGCAGTTTATTTGGGGCAGGGGGCGGAGGGGAGCTGTTTTTT CASSLFGAGGGGELFF
TRBJ2-2 14 . . TRBV20-1 TGCAGTGCTAGAGATTGGGGGAACACCGGGGAGCTGTTTTTT CSARDWGNTGELFF
TRBJ1-4 14 TRBD1 . TRBV7-9 TGTGCCAGCAGCAACCGGGACAGGGGAGAAAAACTGTTTTTT CASSNRDRGEKLFF
TRBJ1-5 13 . few TRBV27 TGTGCCACCGCTACAGGAATCGATCAGCCCCAGCATTTT CATATGIDQPQHF
TRBJ2-2 13 . . TRBV2 TGTGCCAGCAGTATAGGGGGAAGCGGGGAGCTGTTTTTT CASSIGGSGELFF
TRBJ2-2 14 TRBD2 . TRBV20-1 TGCAGTGCAGGCAGCGGGAGTGCTACCGGGGAGCTGTTTTTT CSAGSGSATGELFF
TRBJ2-5 17 TRBD2 . TRBV5-4 TGTGCCAGCAGCAACTTAGCGGGAGCGCAAAACCAAGAGACCCAGTACTTC CASSNLAGAQNQETQYF
TRBJ1-1 15 . . TRBV4-2 TGTGCCAGCAGCCAAGAGGTGAACCCGAACACTGAAGCTTTCTTT CASSQEVNPNTEAFF
TRBJ2-1 16 TRBD2 . TRBV24-1 TGTGCCACCAGTGATTGGGGCGGGGGAACCTACAATGAGCAGTTCTTC CATSDWGGGTYNEQFF
TRBJ1-6 14 . . TRBV7-9 TGTGCCAGCAGCTTCCCGACTGGTAGTTCACCCCTCCACTTT CASSFPTGSSPLHF
TRBJ2-5 12 . . TRBV20-1 TGCAGTGCTCCATCACAGGCGGAGACCCAGTACTTC CSAPSQAETQYF
TRBJ2-7 12 . . TRBV7-9 TGTGCCAGCAGCTTAGCGGGCGACGAGCAGTACTTC CASSLAGDEQYF
TRBJ1-1 15 TRBD1 . TRBV2 TGTGCCAGCAGACCCGGCACGACAGGGGACACTGAAGCTTTCTTT CASRPGTTGDTEAFF
TRBJ2-7 12 . . TRBV24-1 TGTGCCACCAGTGACCCCCTTAATGAGCAGTACTTC CATSDPLNEQYF
TRBJ2-7 13 TRBD1 . TRBV6-2/TRBV6-3 TGTGCCAGCAGTCTGGGGACAGCCTACGAGCAGTACTTC CASSLGTAYEQYF
TRBJ2-5 11 . few TRBV2 TGTGCCAGCCCAGGACAAGAGACCCAGTACTTC CASPGQETQYF
TRBJ2-1 15 . few TRBV7-9 TGTGCCAGCAGCCCCCCAGGGGCACCCTACAATGAGCAGTTCTTC CASSPPGAPYNEQFF
TRBJ1-2 12 TRBD1 . TRBV20-1 TGCGGTGCTTGGACAGGACGCTATGGCTACACCTTC CGAWTGRYGYTF
TRBJ1-6 14 . few TRBV20-1 TGCAGTGCTAGAGTTGGAACGCCTGCTTCACCCCTCCACTTT CSARVGTPASPLHF
TRBJ2-1 14 TRBD1 . TRBV19 TGTGCCAGTACTACCACAGGGGCCTACAATGAGCAGTTCTTC CASTTTGAYNEQFF
TRBJ2-5 13 . . TRBV10-3 TGTGCCATCAGTGTAGGGGCGGAGGAGACCCAGTACTTC CAISVGAEETQYF
TRBJ2-5 13 TRBD1 . TRBV7-7 TGTGCTAGCAGCCTCGACAGGGCCGAGACCCAGTACTTC CASSLDRAETQYF
TRBJ1-3 14 . . TRBV11-2 TGTGCCAGCAGCTCCCCGCGGGATGGAAACACCATATATTTT CASSSPRDGNTIYF
TRBJ2-1 20 TRBD2 . TRBV6-1 TGTGCCAGCAGTCACCAAAGGACTGAACGGGGACTAGCGGCCTACAATGAGCAGTTCTTC CASSHQRTERGLAAYNEQFF
TRBJ1-2 12 . few TRBV6-1 TGTGCCAGCAGTGAAGGAAACTATGGCTACACCTTC CASSEGNYGYTF
TRBJ2-2 14 . . TRBV20-1 TGCAGTGCTAGAGATTCGGCTTACACCGGGGAGCTGTTTTTT CSARDSAYTGELFF
TRBJ1-4 15 . . TRBV7-9 TGTGCCAGCAGCTCTGCTAGGGCGGTCAATGAAAAACTGTTTTTT CASSSARAVNEKLFF
TRBJ2-1 16 TRBD2 once TRBV20-1 TGCAGTGCTAGGGACCCACTAGCGGGAGTAGGGGATGAGCAGTTCTTC CSARDPLAGVGDEQFF
TRBJ2-7 15 . . TRBV28 TGTGCCAGCAGTTTAGATCGAGCCTACTACTACGAGCAGTACTTC CASSLDRAYYYEQYF
TRBJ1-4 14 . once TRBV6-5 TGTGCCAGCAGTTACAGGGGCGTAGGGGAAAAACTGTTTTTT CASSYRGVGEKLFF